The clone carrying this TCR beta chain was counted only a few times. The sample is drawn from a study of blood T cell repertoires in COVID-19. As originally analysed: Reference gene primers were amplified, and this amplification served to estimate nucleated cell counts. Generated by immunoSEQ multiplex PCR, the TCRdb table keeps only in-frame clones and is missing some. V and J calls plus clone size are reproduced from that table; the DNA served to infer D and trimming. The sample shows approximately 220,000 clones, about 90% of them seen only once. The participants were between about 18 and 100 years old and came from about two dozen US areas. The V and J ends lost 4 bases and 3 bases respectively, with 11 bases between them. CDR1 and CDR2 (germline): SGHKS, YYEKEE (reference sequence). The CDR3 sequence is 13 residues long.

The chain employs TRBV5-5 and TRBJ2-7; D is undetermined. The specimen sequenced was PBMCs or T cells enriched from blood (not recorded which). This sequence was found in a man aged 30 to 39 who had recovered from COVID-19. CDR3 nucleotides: TGTGCCAGCAGCCAACCGCCCGGCTACGAGCAGTACTTC. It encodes CASSQPPGYEQYF.